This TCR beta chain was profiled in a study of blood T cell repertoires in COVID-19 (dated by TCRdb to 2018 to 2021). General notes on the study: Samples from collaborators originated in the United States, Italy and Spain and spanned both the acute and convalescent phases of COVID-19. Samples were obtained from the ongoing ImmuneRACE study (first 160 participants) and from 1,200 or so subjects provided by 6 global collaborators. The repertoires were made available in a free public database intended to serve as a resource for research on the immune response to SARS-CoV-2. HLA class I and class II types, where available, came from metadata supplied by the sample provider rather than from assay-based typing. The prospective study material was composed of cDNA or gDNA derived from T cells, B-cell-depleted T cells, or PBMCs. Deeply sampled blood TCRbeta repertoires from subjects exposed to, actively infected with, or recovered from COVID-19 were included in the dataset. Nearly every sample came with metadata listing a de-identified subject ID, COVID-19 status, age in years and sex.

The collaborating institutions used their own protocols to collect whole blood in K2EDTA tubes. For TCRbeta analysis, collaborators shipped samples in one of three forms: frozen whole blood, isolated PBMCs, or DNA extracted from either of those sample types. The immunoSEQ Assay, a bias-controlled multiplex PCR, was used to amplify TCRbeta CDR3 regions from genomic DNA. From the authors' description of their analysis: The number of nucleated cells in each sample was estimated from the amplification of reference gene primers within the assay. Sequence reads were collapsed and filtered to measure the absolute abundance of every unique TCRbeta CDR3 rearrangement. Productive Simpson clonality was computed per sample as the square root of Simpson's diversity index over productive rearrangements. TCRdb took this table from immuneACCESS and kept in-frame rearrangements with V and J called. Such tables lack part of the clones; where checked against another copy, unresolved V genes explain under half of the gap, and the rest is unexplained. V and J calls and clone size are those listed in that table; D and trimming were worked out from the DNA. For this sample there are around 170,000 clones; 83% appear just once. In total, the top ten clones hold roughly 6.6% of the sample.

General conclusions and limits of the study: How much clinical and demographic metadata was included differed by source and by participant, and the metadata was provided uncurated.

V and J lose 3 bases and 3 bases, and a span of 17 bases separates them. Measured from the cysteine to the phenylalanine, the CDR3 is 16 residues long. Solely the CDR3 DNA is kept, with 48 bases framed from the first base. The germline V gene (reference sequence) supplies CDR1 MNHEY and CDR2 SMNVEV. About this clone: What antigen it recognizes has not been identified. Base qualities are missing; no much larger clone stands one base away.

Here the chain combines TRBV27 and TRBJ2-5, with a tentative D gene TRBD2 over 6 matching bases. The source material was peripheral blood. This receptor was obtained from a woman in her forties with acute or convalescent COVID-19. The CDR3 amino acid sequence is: CASSFLFGGLKETQYF. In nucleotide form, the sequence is TGTGCCAGCAGTTTTTTATTCGGGGGTCTAAAAGAGACCCAGTACTTC.